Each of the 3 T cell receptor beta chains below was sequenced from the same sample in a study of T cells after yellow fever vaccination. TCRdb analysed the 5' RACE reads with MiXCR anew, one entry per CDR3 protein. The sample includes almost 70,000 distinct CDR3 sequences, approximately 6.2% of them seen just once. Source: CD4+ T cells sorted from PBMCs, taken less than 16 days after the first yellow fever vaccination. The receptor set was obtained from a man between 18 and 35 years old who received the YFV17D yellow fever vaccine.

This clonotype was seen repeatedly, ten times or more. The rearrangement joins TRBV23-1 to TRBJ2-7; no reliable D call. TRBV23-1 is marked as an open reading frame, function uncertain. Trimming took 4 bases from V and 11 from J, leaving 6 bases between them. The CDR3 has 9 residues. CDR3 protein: CASSREEYV. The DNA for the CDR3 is TGCGCCAGCAGTCGAGAGGAGTACGTC.

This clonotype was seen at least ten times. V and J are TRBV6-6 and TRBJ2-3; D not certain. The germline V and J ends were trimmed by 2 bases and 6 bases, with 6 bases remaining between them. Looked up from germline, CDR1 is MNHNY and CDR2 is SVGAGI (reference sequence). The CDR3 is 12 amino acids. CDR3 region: CASSYIRDTQYF. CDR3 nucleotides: TGTGCCAGCAGTTACATTCGGGATACGCAGTATTTT.

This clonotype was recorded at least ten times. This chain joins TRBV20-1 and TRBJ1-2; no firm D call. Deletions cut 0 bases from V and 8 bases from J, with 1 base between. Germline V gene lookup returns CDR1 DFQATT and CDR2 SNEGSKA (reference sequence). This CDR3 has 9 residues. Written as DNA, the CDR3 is TGCAGTGCTAGAGAAGGCTACACCTTC. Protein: CSAREGYTF.